The 20 T cell receptor beta chains listed next were all sequenced from one sample in a study of blood T cell repertoires in COVID-19. The repertoire was sequenced with immunoSEQ multiplex PCR; TCRdb's copy has only in-frame clones and lacks some. The table has 95,000 to 150,000 clones, 80% to 90% seen once. The sample consisted of peripheral blood. The source is a man aged 70 or older with active or convalescent COVID-19.

This clone was seen once. This chain connects TRBV27 to TRBJ2-7, with 8 bases identical to TRBD1. The CDR3 is made up of 14 amino acids. V shed 8 bases and J 4 bases; nucleotides not matched to a gene: 10. CDR1 MNHEY and CDR2 SMNVEV come from the germline V gene (reference sequence). The CDR3 spells CASGYRDRFYEQYF. Here the CDR3 DNA reads TGTGCCAGCGGTTACCGGGACAGGTTTTACGAGCAGTACTTC.

This chain links TRBV28 with TRBJ1-4; tentatively, D is TRBD1 (6 bases). This CDR3 is 14 amino acids long. From germline, CDR1 is MDHEN and CDR2 SYDVKM. Trimming left V 6 bases short and J 7 bases short, with 15 bases between. In DNA form, the CDR3 reads TGTGCCAGCAGCCCACAGGGAAACCCTGAAAAACTGTTTTTT. It translates to CASSPQGNPEKLFF.

This sequence joins TRBV7-3 and TRBJ2-5, with 8 bases matching TRBD1. The CDR3 runs to 14 residues. The V segment lost 5 bases and the J segment 4 bases; nucleotides outside the gene matches: 6. CDR1 is SGHTA, CDR2 FQGTGA, per germline. CDR3 sequence (DNA): TGTGCCAGCAGCCCGGACAGGGCGACAGAGACCCAGTACTTC. Amino acids: CASSPDRATETQYF. The full variable domain, rest sourced from reference TRBV7-3 and TRBJ2-5, is GAGVSQTPSNKVTEKGKYVELRCDPISGHTALYWYRQSLGQGPEFLIYFQGTGAADDSGLPNDRFFAVRPEGSVSTLKIQRTERGDSAVYLCASSPDRATETQYFGPGTRLLVL.

The chain uses TRBV5-6 and TRBJ2-7; TRBD1 might be the D (5 bases). Deletions cut 6 bases from V and 5 bases from J, with 18 bases between. Germline V gives CDR1 SGHDT, CDR2 YYEEEE. The CDR3 is made up of 14 amino acids. In nucleotides, the CDR3 is TGTGCCAGCACCCGGAAGGGGCCTCGAAACGAGCAGTACTTC. This sequence encodes CASTRKGPRNEQYF.

The chain uses TRBV3-1 (or the pseudogene TRBV3-2) and TRBJ1-4; TRBD1 matches at 8 bases. Germline values: CDR1 LGHDT, CDR2 YNNKEL (reference sequence). V lost 3 bases to trimming and J lost 6 bases; unmatched junction nucleotides: 6. The CDR3 runs 15 residues. The CDR3, as DNA: TGTGCCAGCAGCCACCCCGGGACAGGAGATGAAAAACTGTTTTTT. It encodes CASSHPGTGDEKLFF.

The chain has TRBV19 and TRBJ2-3; D is perhaps TRBD2 (5 bases). The CDR3 runs 15 residues. Germline CDR1 is LNHDA and CDR2 is SQIVND (reference sequence). The V end lost 2 bases, the J end lost 0 bases, and 9 bases lay between the germline ends. In DNA, the CDR3 is TGTGCCAGTAGTATAAGCAGGACTAGCACAGATACGCAGTATTTT. Translation gives CASSISRTSTDTQYF.

The chain uses TRBV7-2 and TRBJ2-6; TRBD1 might be the D (5 bases). This CDR3 comprises 15 residues. The V and J ends lost 6 bases and 0 bases respectively, with 9 bases between them. Germline V lookup: CDR1 SGHTA, CDR2 FQGNSA. CDR3 nucleotides: TGTGCCAGCAGACCTACAGGCTCTGGGGCCAACGTCCTGACTTTC. Protein product: CASRPTGSGANVLTF.

This chain joins TRBV28 and TRBJ2-7, with a weak D call TRBD2 (7 bases). This CDR3 is built from 12 residues. Trimming pared 10 bases from V and 6 bases from J, leaving 16 bases between. Germline V gene data show CDR1 as MDHEN and CDR2 as SYDVKM. The CDR3 DNA reads TGTGCCACCTCAGGGGAGGGCCGCGAGCAGTACTTC. It translates to CATSGEGREQYF.

The CDR3 DNA follows: TGTGCCAGTAGTAGCCACACAGGGACACTGTTTTTT. This sequence encodes CASSSHTGTLFF. The chain uses TRBV19 and TRBJ1-4, with D possibly matching TRBD1 (6 bases). V lost 4 bases and J lost 13, with 13 bases in between. CDR3 length: 12 amino acids. Germline V lookup: CDR1 LNHDA, CDR2 SQIVND (reference sequence).

The gene calls are TRBV25-1 and TRBJ1-6; the D gene is possibly TRBD1 (6 bases). V was clipped by 6 bases and J by 14 bases, with 14 bases between them. CDR1 and CDR2 from the germline V gene are MGHDK and SYGVNS. The CDR3 spans 12 residues. The CDR3 DNA is TGTGCCAGCAGCGCGGGCCCAGGGGCCCTCCACTTT. This codes for CASSAGPGALHF.

This chain's CDR3 is CASRRQGEYVEAFF. In DNA, the CDR3 is TGTGCCAGCAGAAGACAGGGGGAATATGTTGAAGCTTTCTTT. V is TRBV6-6 and J is TRBJ1-1, with 9 positions matching TRBD1. Germline lookup yields CDR1 MNHNY and CDR2 SVGAGI (reference sequence). This CDR3 spans 14 amino acids. Trimming took 6 bases from V and 7 from J; bases not matched to a gene: 9.

CDR3 region: CASSSIGQGAPYEQYF. DNA for the CDR3: TGTGCCAGCAGTTCGATCGGGCAGGGGGCGCCCTACGAGCAGTACTTC. The chain has TRBV28 and TRBJ2-7, with 8 bases aligning to TRBD1. Germline V gene sequence: CDR1 MDHEN, CDR2 SYDVKM. The CDR3 sequence is 16 residues long. Trimming removed 4 bases from V and 2 bases from J; junction bases left unmatched: 10.

This clone has a single count. The J gene is TRBJ2-3, the V gene TRBV5-1, with 14 nucleotides matching TRBD2. CDR1 SGHRS and CDR2 YFSETQ come from the germline V gene. CDR3 length: 15 residues. V lost 4 bases and J lost 5; bases outside the gene matches: 3. CDR3 in DNA: TGCGCCAGCAGCGCCGGGACTAGCGGGAGAGATACGCAGTATTTT. Translation gives CASSAGTSGRDTQYF.

This clone has a handful of counts. This chain uses TRBV19 with TRBJ1-1; perhaps TRBD1 as D (5 bases). The CDR3 spans 16 residues. Germline values: CDR1 LNHDA, CDR2 SQIVND (reference sequence). V dropped 4 bases and J dropped 0 bases, with 15 bases sitting between them. The CDR3 nucleotides read TGTGCCAGTAGTAGGTCTAGCGGGACTTTGAACACTGAAGCTTTCTTT. Its translation: CASSRSSGTLNTEAFF.

The genes are TRBV5-1 and TRBJ2-1; 7 bases match TRBD2. V shed 0 bases and J 4 bases; nucleotides not matched to a gene: 10. CDR3 size: 17 residues. Germline V gives CDR1 SGHRS, CDR2 YFSETQ. The CDR3: CASSLVGGRAGYNEQFF. The CDR3 bases are TGCGCCAGCAGCTTGGTGGGTGGGAGGGCCGGTTACAATGAGCAGTTCTTC.

The chain links TRBV4-2 to TRBJ2-1, with a possible D match to TRBD1 (6 bases). CDR1 is LGHNA and CDR2 is YNFKEQ in the germline V gene. Trimming stripped 0 bases from V and 4 bases from J, with 10 bases between. This CDR3 region has 15 residues. This CDR3 is CASSQDWGQYNEQFF. The CDR3 nucleotides read TGTGCCAGCAGCCAAGATTGGGGACAATACAATGAGCAGTTCTTC.

This chain links TRBV6-5 with TRBJ1-6, with TRBD1 matching 7 bases. The CDR3 is 15 residues long. The ends lost 0 bases at V and 6 bases at J; junction bases unmatched: 2. Germline V gene sequence: CDR1 MNHEY, CDR2 SVGAGI. The CDR3 coding sequence is TGTGCCAGCAGTTACTCGACAGGGACTAATTCACCCCTCCACTTT. Its protein is CASSYSTGTNSPLHF.

Only one count was recorded for this clone. This sequence joins TRBV5-1 and TRBJ1-2; TRBD1 aligns across 8 bases. This CDR3 is 15 amino acids long. V trimming: 1 base; J trimming: 5 bases; junction bases outside the gene matches: 7. CDR1 SGHRS and CDR2 YFSETQ come from the germline V gene. For the CDR3, the DNA is TGCGCCAGCAGCTTGAGTCGGCAGGGGGCTTATGGCTACACCTTC. Translated: CASSLSRQGAYGYTF.

This clone was seen only once. V gene TRBV6-5 combines with J gene TRBJ1-6, with TRBD1 matching over 7 bases. The germline CDR1 and CDR2 sequences are MNHEY and SVGAGI. V dropped 5 bases and J dropped 9; count of bases not matched to a gene: 10. The CDR3 runs 15 residues. The CDR3: CASSNEGAQSSPLHF. The DNA for the CDR3 is TGTGCCAGCAGTAACGAGGGGGCGCAGAGTTCACCCCTCCACTTT.

This chain uses TRBV19 with TRBJ2-3; 9 nucleotides align to TRBD2. V shed 10 bases, J shed 1 base, and the junction held 3 bases outside the gene matches. The CDR3 is made up of 13 amino acids. Germline V gene sequence: CDR1 LNHDA, CDR2 SQIVND (reference sequence). CDR3 DNA sequence: TGTGCCATCCGGACTAGCGGCACAGATACGCAGTATTTT. It yields the protein CAIRTSGTDTQYF.